This TCR beta chain derives from a study of blood T cell repertoires in COVID-19. The CDR3 loop spans 19 amino acids. The germline V gene has CDR1 SEHNR and CDR2 FQNEAQ (reference sequence). With 5 bases clipped from V and 0 bases from J, the junction kept 18 bases outside the gene matches. Profiled with immunoSEQ multiplex PCR; TCRdb holds only in-frame clones, not every one. The table shows 330,000 or so clones, with roughly 87% occurring only once. The TCR originated in a man aged 25-40 years with COVID-19, enrolled during active disease. V is TRBV7-9 and J is TRBJ1-2; 7 positions match TRBD1. Sequencing used peripheral blood. CDR3 region: CASSHSRPAGGDPNYGYTF. The CDR3 DNA reads as TGTGCCAGCAGCCACTCTCGCCCGGCAGGGGGAGACCCTAACTATGGCTACACCTTC.